The 30 T cell receptor beta chains given below trace back to one sample, sequenced in a study of T-cell memory formation after mild COVID-19. TCRdb re-derived calls from the 5' RACE reads in MiXCR, one entry per CDR3 protein. The sample contains 150,000 to 200,000 distinct CDR3 sequences, 20% to 25% of which appear only once. The sample was PBMCs or a T cell subset sorted from them (not recorded which). These receptor sequences come from an adult woman who had mild COVID-19 (a few samples of this study predate the infection). Cell type and time point are not known.

The J gene is TRBJ1-1, the V gene TRBV12-5; TRBD1 aligns across 7 bases. The CDR3 covers 16 residues. CDR1 LGHNT and CDR2 FRNRAP come from the germline V gene. V gave up 1 base and J gave up 1 base; unmatched junction bases: 6. Here the CDR3 reads CASGLDRTGGNTEAFF. The CDR3 DNA reads as TGTGCTAGTGGTTTGGATAGGACAGGAGGGAACACTGAAGCTTTCTTT.

This clonotype has only a few counts. This chain links TRBV7-2 with TRBJ2-1, with TRBD2 matching over 11 bases. V was pared by 2 bases and J by 0 bases, with 9 bases of the junction left unmatched. From germline, CDR1 is SGHTA and CDR2 FQGNSA. The CDR3 contains 19 residues. The CDR3: CASSLRLAGGLSSYNEQFF. The CDR3 DNA reads as TGTGCCAGCAGCTTACGGCTAGCGGGGGGCCTTAGCTCCTACAATGAGCAGTTCTTC. Variable domain in full (rest from reference TRBV7-2 and TRBJ2-1): GAGVSQSPSNKVTEKGKDVELRCDPISGHTALYWYRQSLGQGLEFLIYFQGNSAPDKSGLPSDRFSAERTGGSVSTLTIQRTQQEDSAVYLCASSLRLAGGLSSYNEQFFGPGTRLTVL.

Only a few counts were recorded for this clonotype. The chain couples TRBV7-9 to TRBJ1-2, with 7 bases fitting TRBD1. The CDR3 totals 15 residues. CDR1 and CDR2 (germline): SEHNR, FQNEAQ (reference sequence). Germline trimming cut 4 bases from V and 5 bases from J; bases unmatched to any gene: 10. CDR3 in amino acids: CASSSPTGSVYGYTF. The CDR3 bases are TGTGCCAGCAGCTCCCCGACAGGGTCGGTGTATGGCTACACCTTC.

The genes are TRBV12-3 or TRBV12-4 and TRBJ2-7, with TRBD1 matching 10 bases. The CDR3 consists of 15 residues. V lost 5 bases and J lost 6; bases outside the gene matches: 10. The CDR3 here is CASSETGGVSGEQYF. The CDR3 DNA reads TGTGCCAGCAGTGAGACAGGGGGCGTCTCTGGCGAGCAGTACTTC.

The chain joins TRBV6-2 or TRBV6-3 to TRBJ2-7; D may be TRBD1 (5 bases). The germline V gene encodes CDR1 MNHEY and CDR2 SVGEGT. The CDR3 spans 15 residues. Trimming removed 0 bases at V and 2 bases at J, with 11 bases between. CDR3 loop: CASSYSREFPYEQYF. In DNA, the CDR3 is TGTGCCAGCAGTTACTCCAGGGAATTCCCCTACGAGCAGTACTTC.

The V call is TRBV6-6, the J call TRBJ1-6, with a weak D call TRBD1 (5 bases). The CDR3 is made up of 19 amino acids. Germline CDR1 reads MNHNY; CDR2 reads SVGAGI (reference sequence). Trimming pared 2 bases from V and 0 bases from J, leaving 17 bases between. CDR3 protein: CASSYERGRPSSYNSPLHF. The CDR3 bases are TGTGCCAGCAGTTACGAAAGGGGACGCCCAAGCTCCTATAATTCACCCCTCCACTTT.

This clonotype has a handful of counts. The chain is built from TRBV7-9 and TRBJ2-3, with 12 bases lining up with TRBD2. J gave up 2 bases and V 0 bases, and 3 bases lay outside the gene matches. Germline V lookup: CDR1 SEHNR, CDR2 FQNEAQ (reference sequence). This CDR3 is 17 amino acids long. Here the CDR3 DNA reads TGTGCCAGCAGCTTAGCACCTAGCGGGGGGGACACAGATACGCAGTATTTT. Encoded protein: CASSLAPSGGDTDTQYF.

There are a few counts of this clonotype. The CDR3 sequence is CASRSTGGYEQYF. CDR3 sequence (DNA): TGTGCCAGCAGATCGACAGGGGGCTATGAGCAGTACTTC. The V gene is TRBV6-5, the J gene TRBJ2-7; 10 nucleotides line up with TRBD1. The CDR3 is made up of 13 amino acids. The V segment lost 6 bases and the J segment 7 bases; nucleotides outside the gene matches: 6. In germline, CDR1 is MNHEY, CDR2 SVGAGI.

The V gene is TRBV5-1, the J gene TRBJ2-5, with a possible D match to TRBD2 (6 bases). V was shortened by 1 base and J by 5 bases, with 15 bases between the two germline ends. This CDR3 contains 15 residues. The germline V gene encodes CDR1 SGHRS and CDR2 YFSETQ. CDR3 in DNA: TGCGCCAGCAGCTTGCGCCCGGGAGCGTTGGAGACCCAGTACTTC. Amino acids: CASSLRPGALETQYF.

The chain has TRBV15 and TRBJ1-4; perhaps TRBD1 as D (5 bases). The CDR3 extends over 16 amino acids. The germline V and J ends were trimmed by 5 bases and 8 bases, with 21 bases remaining between them. Germline V lookup: CDR1 LNHNV, CDR2 YYDKDF (reference sequence). The CDR3 DNA is TGTGCCACCAGCTCCTCCTCACTCGTTTGGGGGGAAAAACTGTTTTTT. Residues: CATSSSSLVWGEKLFF.

This chain connects TRBV4-1 to TRBJ2-7; 7 bases line up with TRBD2. The V segment lost 1 base and the J segment 6 bases; nucleotides outside the gene matches: 9. Looked up from germline, CDR1 is MGHRA and CDR2 is YSYEKL. This CDR3 has 15 amino acids. CDR3 protein: CASSQGEGALGEQYF. As DNA, the CDR3 is TGCGCCAGCAGCCAAGGGGAGGGTGCCCTCGGCGAGCAGTACTTC.

This clonotype was counted between two and nine times. V and J are TRBV6-5 and TRBJ2-6; D gene unclear. CDR3 length: 15 residues. In germline, CDR1 is MNHEY, CDR2 SVGAGI. With 2 bases removed from V and 0 bases from J, the gap between germline ends came to 5 bases. In nucleotides, the CDR3 is TGTGCCAGCAGTTACGCCATCTCTGGGGCCAACGTCCTGACTTTC. Translation gives CASSYAISGANVLTF.

This sequence joins TRBV20-1 and TRBJ1-2, with TRBD1 as a possible D gene (6 bases). The CDR3 is made up of 14 amino acids. Germline CDR1 and CDR2: DFQATT and SNEGSKA (reference sequence). The V gene lost 4 bases and the J gene lost 2 bases, with 14 bases spanning the gap. DNA of the CDR3: TGCAGTGCTACGGACAGCAGCTTGAACTATGGCTACACCTTC. This sequence encodes CSATDSSLNYGYTF.

The table lists this clonotype with a few counts. The V call is TRBV4-3, the J call TRBJ2-2; 7 bases map to TRBD1. The V gene's germline CDR1 is LGHNA and CDR2 YSLEER. V was clipped by 0 bases and J by 4 bases; unmatched bases: 8. CDR3 size: 17 residues. This CDR3 reads CASSQDEGQFGTGELFF. CDR3 DNA: TGCGCCAGCAGCCAAGATGAGGGACAGTTCGGCACCGGGGAGCTGTTTTTT.

This clonotype was counted only a few times. This chain links TRBV9 with TRBJ1-1, with D perhaps TRBD1 (5 bases). The CDR3 extends over 13 amino acids. Trimming removed 3 bases at V and 5 bases at J, with 11 bases between. Germline loops: CDR1 SGDLS, CDR2 YYNGEE. Written as DNA, the CDR3 is TGTGCCAGCAGCGCAGGGATTGGGACTGAAGCTTTCTTT. Translation: CASSAGIGTEAFF.

The rearrangement uses TRBV27 and TRBJ1-1; 7 bases match TRBD1. The J segment lost 1 base and the V segment lost 6 bases, leaving 2 bases of the junction unmatched. Germline lookup yields CDR1 MNHEY and CDR2 SMNVEV (reference sequence). This CDR3 spans 13 amino acids. The CDR3 sequence: CASSWDRNTEAFF. As DNA, the CDR3 is TGTGCCAGCAGCTGGGACAGGAACACTGAAGCTTTCTTT.

The rearrangement joins TRBV29-1 to TRBJ1-1; D remains unclear. Trimming removed 0 bases from V and 7 bases from J, with 12 bases in between. The length of the CDR3 is 13 residues. Germline values: CDR1 SQVTM, CDR2 ANQGSEA. CDR3 sequence (DNA): TGCAGCGTTGAAGATCAGCGTTGGAGTGAAGCTTTCTTT. This translates into CSVEDQRWSEAFF.

The rearrangement joins TRBV4-2 to TRBJ2-7, with 9 nucleotides matching TRBD2. The CDR3 sequence is 19 residues long. The germline gives CDR1 LGHNA, CDR2 YNFKEQ. V was clipped by 3 bases and J by 1 base; unmatched bases: 16. As DNA, the CDR3 is TGTGCCAGCAGCCACGGATACCGGACGACAACTAGCGGGTCCTACGAGCAGTACTTC. Translating gives CASSHGYRTTTSGSYEQYF.

The gene calls are TRBV29-1 and TRBJ1-2; TRBD1 agrees at 7 bases. Germline V gene sequence: CDR1 SQVTM, CDR2 ANQGSEA. The J segment lost 6 bases and the V segment lost 7 bases, leaving 11 bases of the junction unmatched. The CDR3 runs 13 residues. The CDR3 nucleotides read TGCAGCGCCGCCGGAGGGGGCGAGGATGGCTACACCTTC. Translation: CSAAGGGEDGYTF.

The chain carries TRBV28 and TRBJ1-6; D is unresolved. Germline V CDR1 and CDR2: MDHEN, SYDVKM. V was pared by 5 bases and J by 12 bases, with 14 bases between. This CDR3 has 13 residues. In nucleotides, the CDR3 is TGTGCCAGCAGTCCCGGCCCCGGGTTACCCCTCCACTTT. It is translated as CASSPGPGLPLHF. Supplemented by reference TRBV28 and TRBJ1-6, the full variable domain reads DVKVTQSSRYLVKRTGEKVFLECVQDMDHENMFWYRQDPGLGLRLIYFSYDVKMKEKGDIPEGYSVSREKKERFSLILESASTNQTSMYLCASSPGPGLPLHFGNGTRLTVT.

The V call is TRBV5-6, the J call TRBJ2-1; 10 bases match TRBD2. The CDR3 covers 12 residues. With 2 bases clipped from V and 15 bases from J, the junction kept 5 bases outside the gene matches. CDR1 is SGHDT and CDR2 is YYEEEE in the germline V gene. The DNA of the CDR3 is TGTGCCAGCAGCTTACTAGCGGGACCCATGTTCTTC. This gives the protein CASSLLAGPMFF. The full variable domain, completed using reference TRBV5-6 and TRBJ2-1, is DAGVTQSPTHLIKTRGQQVTLRCSPKSGHDTVSWYQQALGQGPQFIFQYYEEEERQRGNFPDRFSGHQFPNYSSELNVNALLLGDSALYLCASSLLAGPMFFGPGTRLTVL.

This chain uses TRBV20-1 with TRBJ2-1; D remains ambiguous. The CDR3 extends over 13 amino acids. With 6 bases removed from V and 4 bases from J, the gap between germline ends came to 13 bases. Germline CDR1 and CDR2: DFQATT and SNEGSKA (reference sequence). CDR3 DNA sequence: TGCAGTGCCCACCGACCCTTGTACAATGAGCAGTTCTTC. As protein: CSAHRPLYNEQFF.

This clonotype has a single count. The V and J genes are TRBV4-1 and TRBJ2-1; 7 positions agree with TRBD2. The ends lost 4 bases at V and 8 bases at J; junction bases unmatched: 8. The CDR3 runs 14 residues. Germline-derived CDR1 and CDR2 are MGHRA and YSYEKL. CDR3 coding DNA: TGCGCCAGCAGCCTCACGAGTAGCGGGTATGAGCAGTTCTTC. Translation gives CASSLTSSGYEQFF.

This clonotype has only a few counts. This rearrangement joins TRBV7-3 to TRBJ2-2; 9 bases match TRBD2. J was trimmed by 6 bases and V by 2 bases; bases with no gene match: 13. The CDR3 has 18 amino acids. CDR1 is SGHTA, CDR2 FQGTGA, per germline. In DNA, the CDR3 is TGTGCCAGCAGCTTAGAGGGTAGCGGGAGTTTTGGGGCCGGGGAGCTGTTTTTT. This codes for CASSLEGSGSFGAGELFF.

In its sample, this clonotype was seen a few times. J is TRBJ2-7 and V is TRBV27; 9 bases fit TRBD1. V trimming: 5 bases; J trimming: 2 bases; junction bases outside the gene matches: 13. This CDR3 region has 17 residues. Per the germline V gene, CDR1 is MNHEY and CDR2 is SMNVEV (reference sequence). CDR3 sequence reads: CASSLTPSRDRAYEQYF. CDR3 DNA sequence: TGTGCCAGCAGTCTAACCCCCTCCCGGGACAGGGCCTACGAGCAGTACTTC.

This clonotype appeared a few times. V gene TRBV5-1 combines with J gene TRBJ1-2, with D uncertain. Germline values: CDR1 SGHRS, CDR2 YFSETQ. Trimming pared 0 bases from V and 3 bases from J, leaving 9 bases between. The CDR3 consists of 14 residues. CDR3: CASSLETDDYGYTF. The CDR3 region has the DNA TGCGCCAGCAGCTTGGAGACGGACGACTATGGCTACACCTTC.

The J gene is TRBJ1-5, the V gene TRBV3-1, with a weak D call TRBD1 (5 bases). The CDR3 contains 13 residues. Germline CDR1 LGHDT, CDR2 YNNKEL (reference sequence). V was trimmed by 0 bases and J by 7 bases, leaving 7 bases between them. CDR3 bases: TGTGCCAGCAGCCAAGACTGGGGGCAGCCCCAGCATTTT. Residues: CASSQDWGQPQHF.

This clonotype showed up just a few times. The rearrangement uses TRBV5-5 and TRBJ1-5, with D possibly being TRBD1 (5 bases). The V gene's germline CDR1 is SGHKS and CDR2 YYEKEE (reference sequence). V lost 2 bases and J 0 bases, leaving 21 bases between the germline ends. The CDR3 consists of 19 residues. CDR3 sequence: CASSFGFLPDTSSNQPQHF. The DNA for the CDR3 is TGTGCCAGCAGCTTTGGATTTCTCCCGGACACTAGTAGCAATCAGCCCCAGCATTTT. Based on the CDR3 plus reference TRBV5-5 and TRBJ1-5, the full variable domain is DAGVTQSPTHLIKTRGQQVTLRCSPISGHKSVSWYQQVLGQGPQFIFQYYEKEERGRGNFPDRFSARQFPNYSSELNVNALLLGDSALYLCASSFGFLPDTSSNQPQHFGDGTRLSIL.

This clonotype was found a few times. This rearrangement joins TRBV2 to TRBJ1-2; 11 bases line up with TRBD1. V was clipped by 6 bases and J by 8 bases; unmatched bases: 5. The CDR3 has 13 residues. Germline loops: CDR1 SNHLY, CDR2 FYNNEI. The CDR3 nucleotides are TGTGCCAGCAGGGACAGGGGGCGAAGAGGCTACACCTTC. Protein sequence: CASRDRGRRGYTF.

The V call is TRBV7-2, the J call TRBJ2-7; the match to TRBD2 covers 9 bases. The V and J ends lost 3 bases and 4 bases, in that order; junction bases with no gene match: 4. The CDR3 has 14 amino acids. Per germline, CDR1 SGHTA and CDR2 FQGNSA. In DNA form, the CDR3 reads TGTGCCAGCAGCTTTAGCGGGAGTCTGTACGAGCAGTACTTC. This gives the protein CASSFSGSLYEQYF.